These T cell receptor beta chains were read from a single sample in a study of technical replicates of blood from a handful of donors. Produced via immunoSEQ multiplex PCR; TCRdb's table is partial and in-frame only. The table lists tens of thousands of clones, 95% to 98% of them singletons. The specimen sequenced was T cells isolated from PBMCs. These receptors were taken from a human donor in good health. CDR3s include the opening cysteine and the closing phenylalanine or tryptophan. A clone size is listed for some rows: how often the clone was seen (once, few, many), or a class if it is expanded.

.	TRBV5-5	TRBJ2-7	CASSPKAPGQAGSYEQYF
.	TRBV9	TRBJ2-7	CASSARTGGPDEQYF
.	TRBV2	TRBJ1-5	CASSGGQNGNQPQHF
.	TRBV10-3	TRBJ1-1	CAISAGALDGTEAFF
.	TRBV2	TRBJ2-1	CASLTGGLALNNEQFF
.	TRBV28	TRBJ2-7	CASAQHGGSYEQYF
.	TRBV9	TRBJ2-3	CASSTAGATDTQYF
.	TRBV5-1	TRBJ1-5	CASSWFIGQKLYQPQHF
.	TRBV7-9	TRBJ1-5	CASKEETGTGELSNQPQHF
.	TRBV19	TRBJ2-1	CASTLGGNEQFF
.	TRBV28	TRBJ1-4	CASSFDRAATNEKLFF
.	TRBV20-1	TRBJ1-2	CSARDPGGYTF
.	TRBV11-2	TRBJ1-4	CASSSGQGINEKLFF
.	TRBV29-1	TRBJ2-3	CSVETSGRRYF
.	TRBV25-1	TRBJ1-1	CASRTGLNTEAFF
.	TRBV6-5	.	CASRYLQGGSYEQYF
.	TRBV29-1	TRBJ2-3	CSVDRSGSTDTQYF
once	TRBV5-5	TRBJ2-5	CASVSSGGKRETQYF
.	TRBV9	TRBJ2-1	CASSLREAEQFF
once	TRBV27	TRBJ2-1	CASRPWGLAGVNEQFF
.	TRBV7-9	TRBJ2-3	CASSSGLAGLTQYF
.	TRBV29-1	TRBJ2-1	CSVEYPISYNEQFF
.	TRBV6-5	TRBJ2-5	CASRNTNRDSPNF
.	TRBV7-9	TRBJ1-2	CASSDPGQGARVFYGYTF
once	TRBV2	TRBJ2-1	CASLSQPSYNEQFF
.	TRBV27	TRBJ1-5	CASSPRGGGLDNQPQHF
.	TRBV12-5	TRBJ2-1	CASASPREGLEVGNEQFF
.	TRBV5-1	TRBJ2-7	CASSLDLTGPYEQYF
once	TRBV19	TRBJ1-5	CARQPQHF
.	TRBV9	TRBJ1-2	CASSVGGGDGYTF
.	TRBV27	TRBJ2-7	CASSLSFGYEQYF
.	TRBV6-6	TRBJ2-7	CASNPTGSYEQYF
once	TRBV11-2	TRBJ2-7	CASSPTTSGPTYEQYF
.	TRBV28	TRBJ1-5	CASTQPRGQVYSNQPQHF
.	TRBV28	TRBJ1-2	CASSLDHRGGYGYTF
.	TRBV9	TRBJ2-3	CASSVATGRAILSTDTQYF
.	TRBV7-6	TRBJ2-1	CASAGGGGLNNEQFF